Below, one T cell receptor (beta chain) is given with its context. This sample was taken from a study of cytomegalovirus exposure and HLA in healthy donors. The CDR3 has 15 residues. V lost 6 bases to trimming and J lost 6 bases; unmatched junction nucleotides: 7. Looked up from germline, CDR1 is SGHTA and CDR2 is FQGNSA. The PCR had 60 Vbeta and 13 Jbeta primers. Profiling relied on immunoSEQ multiplex PCR, and the TCRdb table lists in-frame clones only, not all of them. The repertoire holds over 50,000 clones, 70% to 90% seen once, with approximately 1.6% in the top ten. Specimen: PBMCs. The clonotype comes from a young man in good health and CMV-seropositive. The gene calls are TRBV7-2 and TRBJ2-2; 10 nucleotides agree with TRBD2. The chain's CDR3 is CASSPGTSVSGELFF. The CDR3 nucleotides read TGTGCCAGCAGTCCCGGGACTAGCGTGTCCGGGGAGCTGTTTTTT.